The entry that follows covers one T cell receptor beta chain sequence. The sample originates from a study of blood T cell repertoires in COVID-19. Across the whole study: COVID-19 samples collected from the United States, Italy and Spain covered acute and convalescent phases. PBMCs, B-cell-depleted T cells, or T cells provided the cDNA or gDNA that made up the material.

Germline trimming cut 4 bases from V and 3 bases from J; bases unmatched to any gene: 2. Germline lookup yields CDR1 MGHRA and CDR2 YSYEKL. This CDR3 is 14 amino acids long. The protocol was immunoSEQ multiplex PCR, while the TCRdb copy is restricted to in-frame clones and leaves out a portion. Of 300,000 to 400,000 clones listed, approximately 89% are singletons. The clonotype was recovered from a woman in her twenties or thirties with COVID-19, enrolled during active disease. Sequencing was carried out using peripheral blood. This chain joins TRBV4-1 and TRBJ2-4; 8 bases match TRBD1. The CDR3: CASSLGQGKNIQYF. The CDR3 DNA reads as TGCGCCAGCAGCCTTGGACAGGGCAAAAACATTCAGTACTTC.